Below are 10 T cell receptor beta chains sequenced from a single sample in a study of T cell repertoires in cytomegalovirus infection (dated by TCRdb to between 2019 and 2020). Read against the paper, the sample's treatment or condition label means: in vitro stimulation with specific CMV peptide epitopes to enrich CMV-specific T cells. The reads were generated on an Illumina HiSeq 1500. The public reads were quality trimmed at Q25 with fastp and then assembled into clones with MiXCR by TCRdb, keeping productive beta chains. Each CDR3 protein gets just one entry, which takes the most common genes and DNA from the rows behind it. The table for this sample lists just over 450,000 distinct CDR3 sequences; about 42% of them were counted only once. In total, the top ten clones hold around 45% of the sample. These receptors are not linked to any known antigen. Sample: cultured PBMCs, taken from culture after CMV antigen stimulation. Every receptor here comes from a human donor in good health (CMV status not recorded). Some clones in this sample may be carry-over from other donors' samples.

V gene TRBV7-8 combines with J gene TRBJ2-5; TRBD1 might be the D (5 bases). CDR3 length: 14 amino acids. The ends were cut back, 5 bases at V and 4 bases at J, with 14 bases in the middle. Germline assignment: CDR1 SGHVS and CDR2 FQNEAQ. CDR3 sequence (DNA): TGTGCCAGCAGCCCTCAGGGATGGGCAGAGACCCAGTACTTC. Its protein is CASSPQGWAETQYF.

V usage is TRBV20-1 and J usage is TRBJ2-3; D is possibly TRBD1 (5 bases). The CDR3 sequence is 16 residues long. Trimming stripped 0 bases from V and 2 bases from J, with 15 bases between. Germline V lookup: CDR1 DFQATT, CDR2 SNEGSKA (reference sequence). CDR3 region: CSARDLRRAFTDTQYF. The DNA for the CDR3 is TGCAGTGCTAGAGATCTTCGCAGGGCATTCACAGATACGCAGTATTTT.

The rearrangement uses TRBV29-1 and TRBJ1-2; the D gene is possibly TRBD1 (5 bases). Germline CDR1 and CDR2: SQVTM and ANQGSEA. The CDR3 is 14 residues long. Trimming took off 1 base at V and 8 bases at J, with 17 bases between the two ends. The CDR3 bases are TGCAGCGTTGAAGCCCCCCCAGGGCTTGACGGCTACACCTTC. Translating it yields CSVEAPPGLDGYTF.

The chain recombines TRBV7-9 with TRBJ2-4; 12 nucleotides align to TRBD2. V gave up 5 bases and J gave up 0 bases; unmatched junction bases: 14. This CDR3 has 20 amino acids. Per germline, CDR1 SEHNR and CDR2 FQNEAQ (reference sequence). The CDR3 DNA sequence: TGTGCCAGCAGCCAGCAGCCCCTAGCGGGAGGGCCCAGAGCCAAAAACATTCAGTACTTC. Translating it yields CASSQQPLAGGPRAKNIQYF. The whole variable domain, filled in from reference TRBV7-9 and TRBJ2-4, reads DTGVSQNPRHKITKRGQNVTFRCDPISEHNRLYWYRQTLGQGPEFLTYFQNEAQLEKSRLLSDRFSAERPKGSFSTLEIQRTEQGDSAMYLCASSQQPLAGGPRAKNIQYFGAGTRLSVL.

The chain is built from TRBV5-6 and TRBJ2-5; D remains ambiguous. Trimming removed 4 bases from V and 2 bases from J, with 15 bases in between. CDR1 and CDR2 (germline): SGHDT, YYEEEE. The CDR3 contains 15 residues. The CDR3 spells CASSKNLGSQETQYF. The CDR3 DNA reads TGTGCCAGCAGCAAGAACTTGGGGTCGCAAGAGACCCAGTACTTC.

This chain uses TRBV28 with TRBJ1-6; the match to TRBD1 covers 9 bases. CDR1 and CDR2 (germline): MDHEN, SYDVKM. V dropped 3 bases and J dropped 11; count of bases not matched to a gene: 5. The CDR3 has 14 amino acids. The CDR3 loop is CASSFRTGVAPLHF. CDR3 sequence (DNA): TGTGCCAGCAGTTTCCGGACAGGGGTTGCACCCCTCCACTTT.

J is TRBJ2-7 and V is TRBV7-6, with D unclear. CDR1 and CDR2 (germline): SGHVS, FNYEAQ. Trimming pared 6 bases from V and 2 bases from J, leaving 17 bases between. The CDR3 loop spans 15 amino acids. Here the CDR3 reads CASSPDGPLTYEQYF. CDR3 bases: TGTGCCAGCAGTCCCGACGGACCCCTCACCTACGAGCAGTACTTC.

This chain uses TRBV7-9 with TRBJ2-2; 8 nucleotides line up with TRBD1. Trimming cost V 4 bases and J 5 bases; bases outside gene matches: 3. The CDR3 contains 14 residues. From germline, CDR1 is SEHNR and CDR2 FQNEAQ (reference sequence). The CDR3 loop is CASSSRTGTGELFF. For the CDR3, the DNA is TGTGCCAGCAGCTCTAGGACAGGGACCGGGGAGCTGTTTTTT.

Only one count was recorded for this clonotype. The genes are TRBV12-3 or TRBV12-4 and TRBJ2-2; tentatively, D is TRBD1 (6 bases). The CDR3 totals 13 residues. The V end lost 6 bases, the J end lost 3 bases, and 8 bases lay between the germline ends. The CDR3 spells CASSTGYTGELFF. CDR3 nucleotides: TGTGCCAGCAGCACAGGGTACACCGGGGAGCTGTTTTTT.

The V call is TRBV12-3 or TRBV12-4, the J call TRBJ2-5; the match to TRBD1 covers 8 bases. The V and J ends lost 7 bases and 1 base, in that order; junction bases with no gene match: 5. This CDR3 spans 14 amino acids. The CDR3 is CASNTGTGQETQYF. The CDR3 nucleotides are TGTGCCAGCAACACCGGGACAGGCCAAGAGACCCAGTACTTC.